The source of this TCR beta chain is a study of immune evolution from preneoplasia to lung adenocarcinoma. Patients had resection in Japan or China between about 2013 and 2018. Each case's diagnosis was confirmed by two pathologists on H&E. Sequencing was performed with immunoSEQ multiplex PCR; in TCRdb, only in-frame clones are kept and a portion is missing. The sample contains some 10,000 clones, 76% of which appear only once. Looked up from germline, CDR1 is SQVTM and CDR2 is ANQGSEA. There are 14 residues in the CDR3. The V segment lost 6 bases and the J segment 2 bases; nucleotides outside the gene matches: 6.

Sequencing was carried out using FFPE normal lung tissue adjacent to the tumor. This TCR derives from a person aged 55 to 69 with lung adenocarcinoma. Some clones in this sample may be carry-over from other donors' samples. The rearrangement joins TRBV29-1 to TRBJ2-3, with 9 bases identical to TRBD2. In DNA form, the CDR3 reads TGCAGCGTCGGGAGCGGGAGGAACACAGATACGCAGTATTTT. Translating it yields CSVGSGRNTDTQYF.